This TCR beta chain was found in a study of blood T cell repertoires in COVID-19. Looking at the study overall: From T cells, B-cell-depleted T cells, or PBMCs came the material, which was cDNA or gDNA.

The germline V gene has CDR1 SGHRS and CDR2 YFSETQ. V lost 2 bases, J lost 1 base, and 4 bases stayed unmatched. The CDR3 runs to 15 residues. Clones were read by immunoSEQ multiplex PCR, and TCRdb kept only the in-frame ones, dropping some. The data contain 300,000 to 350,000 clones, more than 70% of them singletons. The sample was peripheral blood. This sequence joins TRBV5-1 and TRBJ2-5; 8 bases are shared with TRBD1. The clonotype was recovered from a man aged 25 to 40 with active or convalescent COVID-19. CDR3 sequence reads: CASSLRTGSQETQYF. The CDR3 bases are TGCGCCAGCAGCTTAAGGACAGGGTCCCAAGAGACCCAGTACTTC. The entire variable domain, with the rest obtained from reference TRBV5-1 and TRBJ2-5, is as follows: KAGVTQTPRYLIKTRGQQVTLSCSPISGHRSVSWYQQTPGQGLQFLFEYFSETQRNKGNFPGRFSGRQFSNSRSEMNVSTLELGDSALYLCASSLRTGSQETQYFGPGTRLLVL.